Below are 27 T cell receptor beta chains sequenced from a single sample in a study of OX40 agonist ivuxolimab in advanced cancers. Clones were sequenced by immunoSEQ multiplex PCR, and TCRdb holds only the in-frame ones, with some missing. The sample lists around 61,000 clones, around four fifths occurring once. The sample consisted of CD4+ or CD8+ T cells sorted from blood, taken in a trial of the OX40 agonist ivuxolimab. Receptors originate from an adult with an advanced solid tumor such as melanoma, head and neck, liver or kidney cancer.

The rearrangement uses TRBV11-3 and TRBJ2-1; 9 nucleotides align to TRBD2. The CDR3 totals 16 residues. In germline, CDR1 is SGHNT, CDR2 YENEEA. Losses at the gene ends were 1 base for V and 5 bases for J; bases not matched to a gene: 6. CDR3 sequence reads: CASSLVLAGHHNEQFF. The CDR3 nucleotides are TGTGCCAGCAGCTTAGTTCTAGCGGGGCATCACAATGAGCAGTTCTTC.

J is TRBJ2-7 and V is TRBV27; 7 bases are a match to TRBD2. V gave up 4 bases and J gave up 2 bases; unmatched junction bases: 11. Germline V lookup: CDR1 MNHEY, CDR2 SMNVEV (reference sequence). This CDR3 is 16 amino acids long. The CDR3 region is CASSSPLGRATYEQYF. The CDR3, as DNA: TGTGCCAGCAGTTCCCCCCTGGGGAGGGCCACCTACGAGCAGTACTTC.

This clone was counted once. The V and J genes are TRBV29-1 and TRBJ1-2; 9 nucleotides align to TRBD1. This CDR3 comprises 14 residues. Germline V gene data show CDR1 as SQVTM and CDR2 as ANQGSEA. Trimming at V came to 8 bases and at J to 5 bases, leaving 12 bases not matched to a gene. The CDR3 DNA reads as TGCAGCTCGTCCCCCGGGACAGGGATTTATGGCTACACCTTC. Amino acids: CSSSPGTGIYGYTF.

J is TRBJ1-2 and V is TRBV11-3, with unresolved D. The germline CDR1 and CDR2 sequences are SGHNT and YENEEA. Trimming removed 0 bases from V and 4 bases from J, with 3 bases in between. The CDR3 has 12 amino acids. The CDR3 sequence is CASSLDIYGYTF. In nucleotides, the CDR3 is TGTGCCAGCAGCTTAGATATCTATGGCTACACCTTC.

CDR3 protein: CASSGWVPGKVEETQYF. CDR3 nucleotides: TGTGCCAGCAGTGGGTGGGTCCCAGGGAAAGTGGAAGAGACCCAGTACTTC. The V call is TRBV6-1, the J call TRBJ2-5, with D possibly matching TRBD1 (5 bases). Germline assignment: CDR1 MNHNS and CDR2 SASEGT. The CDR3 is 17 residues long. The V and J ends lost 4 bases and 3 bases respectively, with 21 bases between them.

This chain uses TRBV5-6 with TRBJ2-5, with 10 bases identical to TRBD2. Germline loops: CDR1 SGHDT, CDR2 YYEEEE. Trimming at V came to 0 bases and at J to 5 bases, leaving 4 bases not matched to a gene. The CDR3 consists of 15 residues. CDR3 protein: CASSLVAGGWETQYF. The DNA of the CDR3 is TGTGCCAGCAGCTTGGTAGCGGGAGGTTGGGAGACCCAGTACTTC.

The rearrangement joins TRBV5-1 to TRBJ1-3; weak D call: TRBD1 (5 bases). The V gene's germline CDR1 is SGHRS and CDR2 YFSETQ. V dropped 4 bases and J dropped 0 bases, with 8 bases sitting between them. There are 14 residues in the CDR3. In nucleotides, the CDR3 is TGCGCCAGCAGCCGGGGGGACTCTGGAAACACCATATATTTT. It specifies CASSRGDSGNTIYF.

This sequence joins TRBV2 and TRBJ1-2; D possibly corresponds to TRBD1 (6 bases). Between the trimmed V and J ends, which lost 6 bases and 0 bases, there was a span of 11 bases. The CDR3 consists of 14 residues. CDR1 SNHLY and CDR2 FYNNEI come from the germline V gene. The CDR3 nucleotides are TGTGCCAGCAGGAAGGACAGCTCTAACTATGGCTACACCTTC. Its protein product is CASRKDSSNYGYTF. The complete variable domain, with remaining parts taken from reference TRBV2 and TRBJ1-2, reads EPEVTQTPSHQVTQMGQEVILRCVPISNHLYFYWYRQILGQKVEFLVSFYNNEISEKSEIFDDQFSVERPDGSNFTLKIRSTKLEDSAMYFCASRKDSSNYGYTFGSGTRLTVV.

Note on this clone: Other DNA sequences in the sample encode the same CDR3. This chain joins TRBV5-1 and TRBJ2-1; D gene uncertain. This CDR3 comprises 14 residues. Germline-derived CDR1 and CDR2 are SGHRS and YFSETQ. Trimming cost V 0 bases and J 1 base, with 5 bases left between them. CDR3 amino acids: CASSLDGSYNEQFF. CDR3 DNA: TGCGCCAGCAGCTTGGATGGTTCCTACAATGAGCAGTTCTTC.

This rearrangement joins TRBV5-1 to TRBJ2-2, with 10 positions matching TRBD2. CDR1 SGHRS and CDR2 YFSETQ come from the germline V gene. Germline trimming cut 6 bases from V and 2 bases from J; bases unmatched to any gene: 7. CDR3 length equals 16 residues. This CDR3 is CASKRTSGTNTGELFF. The CDR3 DNA reads TGCGCCAGCAAGAGGACTAGCGGTACCAACACCGGGGAGCTGTTTTTT. The full variable domain, with the rest looked up from reference TRBV5-1 and TRBJ2-2, is KAGVTQTPRYLIKTRGQQVTLSCSPISGHRSVSWYQQTPGQGLQFLFEYFSETQRNKGNFPGRFSGRQFSNSRSEMNVSTLELGDSALYLCASKRTSGTNTGELFFGEGSRLTVL.

V is TRBV30 and J is TRBJ2-7, with a tentative D call TRBD2 (6 bases). The CDR3 contains 13 residues. CDR1 GTSNPN and CDR2 SVGIG come from the germline V gene (reference sequence). The V end lost 7 bases, the J end lost 3 bases, and 16 bases lay between the germline ends. The CDR3 bases are TGTGCCTCCGCGGGGCAGGGCCTCTACGAGCAGTACTTC. Translation gives CASAGQGLYEQYF. Combining the CDR3 with reference TRBV30 and TRBJ2-7 gives the whole variable domain SQTIHQWPATLVQPVGSPLSLECTVEGTSNPNLYWYRQAAGRGLQLLFYSVGIGQISSEVPQNLSASRPQDRQFILSSKKLLLSDSGFYLCASAGQGLYEQYFGPGTRLTVT.

This rearrangement joins TRBV7-6 to TRBJ2-3, with 9 bases matching TRBD1. Germline V lookup: CDR1 SGHVS, CDR2 FNYEAQ. Trimming cost V 5 bases and J 2 bases; bases outside gene matches: 8. The CDR3 consists of 16 residues. The chain's CDR3 is CASSVQGALFTDTQYF. In DNA form, the CDR3 reads TGTGCCAGCAGCGTACAGGGGGCGCTTTTCACAGATACGCAGTATTTT.

The CDR3, as DNA: TGTGCCTGGAACGAACGAAGGGTTATGGGAGCTTTCTTT. Translated: CAWNERRVMGAFF. J is TRBJ1-1 and V is TRBV30; no firm D call. The CDR3 loop spans 13 amino acids. Germline V gene data show CDR1 as GTSNPN and CDR2 as SVGIG (reference sequence). Trimming took 4 bases from V and 10 from J, leaving 19 bases between them.

V is TRBV4-3 and J is TRBJ1-2; D remains unclear. V was trimmed by 0 bases and J by 2 bases, leaving 16 bases between them. The CDR3 covers 17 residues. Per germline, CDR1 LGHNA and CDR2 YSLEER. The CDR3 region has the DNA TGCGCCAGCAGCCAAGATTTCAGTCCGACCCAAAACTATGGCTACACCTTC. It specifies CASSQDFSPTQNYGYTF.

The chain uses TRBV27 and TRBJ2-2, with TRBD2 matching over 8 bases. The CDR3 runs 18 residues. Trimming cost V 5 bases and J 7 bases; bases outside gene matches: 18. In germline, CDR1 is MNHEY, CDR2 SMNVEV (reference sequence). Here the CDR3 reads CASSRPILSGRGGGELFF. CDR3 nucleotides: TGTGCCAGCAGTCGCCCTATACTCAGCGGGAGAGGTGGCGGGGAGCTGTTTTTT.

This rearrangement joins TRBV19 to TRBJ1-1; D possibly corresponds to TRBD1 (5 bases). Trimming stripped 7 bases from V and 1 base from J, with 7 bases between. This CDR3 is built from 12 residues. CDR1 and CDR2 (germline): LNHDA, SQIVND (reference sequence). The CDR3 reads CASNDRNTEAFF. DNA for the CDR3: TGTGCCAGTAACGACAGGAACACTGAAGCTTTCTTT.

V gene TRBV19 combines with J gene TRBJ2-7; 11 bases fit TRBD1. Germline V CDR1 and CDR2: LNHDA, SQIVND (reference sequence). The CDR3 extends over 17 amino acids. J was trimmed by 2 bases and V by 0 bases; bases with no gene match: 6. The CDR3: CASSIDLVGQGAYEQYF. The DNA of the CDR3 is TGTGCCAGTAGTATAGACCTTGTGGGACAGGGGGCCTACGAGCAGTACTTC.

This chain uses TRBV30 with TRBJ2-3; the D is unclear. Germline V gives CDR1 GTSNPN, CDR2 SVGIG (reference sequence). Deletions cut 0 bases from V and 0 bases from J, with 10 bases between. The CDR3 length is 15 residues. The CDR3 region has the DNA TGTGCCTGGAGTGTATGGGGTTCCAGCACAGATACGCAGTATTTT. Its translation is CAWSVWGSSTDTQYF.

The chain employs TRBV2 and TRBJ1-1, with D unresolved. V was pared by 2 bases and J by 2 bases, with 9 bases between. The germline gives CDR1 SNHLY, CDR2 FYNNEI. The CDR3 has 14 amino acids. The CDR3 sequence: CASSEWEINTEAFF. Written as DNA, the CDR3 is TGTGCCAGCAGTGAATGGGAGATAAACACTGAAGCTTTCTTT.

V is TRBV15 and J is TRBJ2-5; TRBD2 matches 8 bases. With 0 bases clipped from V and 2 bases from J, the junction kept 11 bases outside the gene matches. This CDR3 comprises 18 residues. CDR1 LNHNV and CDR2 YYDKDF come from the germline V gene (reference sequence). The CDR3 DNA follows: TGTGCCACCAGCAGAGATGGACCAGGAGCGGGAGTACAAGAGACCCAGTACTTC. This encodes CATSRDGPGAGVQETQYF.

This clone was seen only once. The V gene is TRBV6-1, the J gene TRBJ1-6; perhaps TRBD1 as D (5 bases). The V and J ends lost 11 bases and 1 base respectively, with 12 bases between them. The germline gives CDR1 MNHNS, CDR2 SASEGT. This CDR3 has 14 amino acids. This CDR3 is CAVEPGSYNSPLHF. In DNA form, the CDR3 reads TGTGCCGTGGAGCCAGGGTCCTATAATTCACCCCTCCACTTT.

The rearrangement uses TRBV5-4 and TRBJ2-1; D is unclear. This CDR3 region has 12 residues. Germline V gene lookup returns CDR1 SGHNT and CDR2 YYREEE (reference sequence). V lost 0 bases and J 10 bases, leaving 8 bases between the germline ends. The CDR3 spells CASSLAATEQFF. The CDR3 nucleotides read TGTGCCAGCAGCTTGGCGGCAACAGAGCAGTTCTTC.

V gene TRBV6-6 combines with J gene TRBJ1-4; D is possibly TRBD1 (5 bases). Between the trimmed V and J ends, which lost 6 bases and 0 bases, there was a span of 5 bases. The length of the CDR3 is 13 residues. Germline V gene lookup returns CDR1 MNHNY and CDR2 SVGAGI (reference sequence). The CDR3 DNA reads as TGTGCCAGCAGGGACACAACTAATGAAAAACTGTTTTTT. Translation: CASRDTTNEKLFF.

The CDR3 sequence is CASGLIAGGNTIYF. CDR3 bases: TGTGCTAGTGGTTTGATTGCCGGTGGAAACACCATATATTTT. The chain uses TRBV12-5 and TRBJ1-3, with D uncertain. From germline, CDR1 is LGHNT and CDR2 FRNRAP. V shed 2 bases and J shed 3 bases, with 8 bases lying between them. The CDR3 totals 14 residues.

As to this clone: At one boundary the junction diverges from the germline segment, which might be a read error. This sequence joins TRBV5-6 and TRBJ2-5; possible D gene TRBD1, 6 bases. There are 13 residues in the CDR3. CDR1 is SGHDT, CDR2 YYEEEE, per germline. CDR3 nucleotides: TGTGCCAGCAGCTTCGGACAGCAAGTGACCCAGTACTTC. Amino acid sequence: CASSFGQQVTQYF. Combining the CDR3 with reference TRBV5-6 and TRBJ2-5 gives the whole variable domain DAGVTQSPTHLIKTRGQQVTLRCSPKSGHDTVSWYQQALGQGPQFIFQYYEEEERQRGNFPDRFSGHQFPNYSSELNVNALLLGDSALYLCASSFGQQVTQYFGPGTRLLVL.

This CDR3 is CASSPRRDVLTF. The DNA for the CDR3 is TGTGCCAGCAGCCCCAGGCGGGACGTCCTGACTTTC. This chain connects TRBV14 to TRBJ2-6, with a tentative D call TRBD2 (5 bases). From germline, CDR1 is SGHDN and CDR2 FVKESK. V was trimmed by 4 bases and J by 11 bases, leaving 9 bases between them. CDR3 length equals 12 residues.

This clone was counted only a few times. V usage is TRBV25-1 and J usage is TRBJ2-5; TRBD2 matches at 14 bases. This CDR3 has 18 amino acids. After removal of 5 bases from V and 5 bases from J, the junction contained 13 bases not matched to a gene. The V gene's germline CDR1 is MGHDK and CDR2 SYGVNS. The CDR3 reads CASSPRLGLAGGGETQYF. Here the CDR3 DNA reads TGTGCCAGCAGTCCCCGTCTCGGACTAGCGGGGGGCGGGGAGACCCAGTACTTC.